One and the same sample provided the 29 T cell receptor beta chains below, sequenced in a study of T cells in localized non-small cell lung cancer. Assay: immunoSEQ multiplex PCR; the TCRdb copy retains only in-frame clones and omits some. The sample yields around 20,000 clones, approximately 81% seen once. The sequencing used PBMCs, collected before any cancer treatment. These receptors were obtained from a woman aged 35-75 years with stage II squamous cell lung carcinoma.

The V and J genes are TRBV18 and TRBJ2-4; 7 bases line up with TRBD1. This CDR3 spans 15 amino acids. Germline lookup yields CDR1 KGHSH and CDR2 LQKENI. After removal of 5 bases from V and 3 bases from J, the junction contained 7 bases not matched to a gene. The CDR3 DNA reads TGTGCCAGCTCAACAGACAGGGTCGGCAAAAACATTCAGTACTTC. The encoded protein is CASSTDRVGKNIQYF.

The J gene is TRBJ2-1, the V gene TRBV15; 8 positions match TRBD1. Trimming at V came to 4 bases and at J to 6 bases, leaving 11 bases not matched to a gene. CDR3 size: 16 residues. The V gene's germline CDR1 is LNHNV and CDR2 YYDKDF (reference sequence). This CDR3 reads CATSTDETGAGNEQFF. The CDR3 nucleotides are TGTGCCACCAGCACGGATGAGACAGGGGCGGGCAATGAGCAGTTCTTC. The full variable domain, completed using reference TRBV15 and TRBJ2-1, is DAMVIQNPRYQVTQFGKPVTLSCSQTLNHNVMYWYQQKSSQAPKLLFHYYDKDFNNEADTPDNFQSRRPNTSFCFLDIRSPGLGDTAMYLCATSTDETGAGNEQFFGPGTRLTVL.

This chain connects TRBV18 to TRBJ1-1; D is unresolved. Trimming pared 3 bases from V and 1 base from J, leaving 9 bases between. Germline V lookup: CDR1 KGHSH, CDR2 LQKENI. The length of the CDR3 is 14 residues. CDR3 coding DNA: TGTGCCAGCTCACCCCTGGACGGGAACACTGAAGCTTTCTTT. This codes for CASSPLDGNTEAFF. The full variable domain, with the rest looked up from reference TRBV18 and TRBJ1-1, is NAGVMQNPRHLVRRRGQEARLRCSPMKGHSHVYWYRQLPEEGLKFMVYLQKENIIDESGMPKERFSAEFPKEGPSILRIQQVVRGDSAAYFCASSPLDGNTEAFFGQGTRLTVV.

This chain uses TRBV5-1 with TRBJ2-1, with D hard to call. Looked up from germline, CDR1 is SGHRS and CDR2 is YFSETQ. The CDR3 sequence is 15 residues long. V lost 0 bases and J 8 bases, leaving 15 bases between the germline ends. The DNA for the CDR3 is TGCGCCAGCAGCTTGGGACTCCTCCCAGGAGATGAGCAGTTCTTC. Translated: CASSLGLLPGDEQFF.

This chain joins TRBV19 and TRBJ1-2, with a tentative D call TRBD1 (5 bases). Trimming took off 3 bases at V and 6 bases at J, with 14 bases between the two ends. Germline CDR1 LNHDA, CDR2 SQIVND (reference sequence). The CDR3 totals 14 residues. The CDR3 region has the DNA TGTGCCAGTAGTATTGGGGCGCGGTTTGATGGCTACACCTTC. This sequence encodes CASSIGARFDGYTF.

J is TRBJ1-1 and V is TRBV19; no reliable D call. The germline V gene encodes CDR1 LNHDA and CDR2 SQIVND (reference sequence). This CDR3 comprises 15 residues. V was clipped by 5 bases and J by 3 bases, with 16 bases between them. The CDR3 coding sequence is TGTGCCAGTAGTGGTATCCGCTCGGCAGACACTGAAGCTTTCTTT. This gives the protein CASSGIRSADTEAFF.

The chain is built from TRBV4-2 and TRBJ1-2; D unclear. With 3 bases removed from V and 1 base from J, the gap between germline ends came to 3 bases. This CDR3 is 12 amino acids long. Germline CDR1 is LGHNA and CDR2 is YNFKEQ. The CDR3 region has the DNA TGTGCCAGCAGCCAGATTAACTATGGCTACACCTTC. This encodes CASSQINYGYTF.

The chain carries TRBV7-6 and TRBJ2-1; D ambiguous. This CDR3 has 15 amino acids. The germline CDR1 and CDR2 sequences are SGHVS and FNYEAQ. Trimming removed 1 base at V and 8 bases at J, with 15 bases between. The CDR3 DNA is TGTGCCAGCAGCTTAGAGGGTGGCGTGATAGATGAGCAGTTCTTC. This translates into CASSLEGGVIDEQFF.

CDR3 coding DNA: TGTGCCAGCTCACCACCAGGGGACGGGGCCCAGCATTTT. Translating it yields CASSPPGDGAQHF. The chain employs TRBV18 and TRBJ1-5, with D possibly being TRBD1 (5 bases). Germline lookup yields CDR1 KGHSH and CDR2 LQKENI. The germline V and J ends were trimmed by 0 bases and 11 bases, with 11 bases remaining between them. There are 13 residues in the CDR3.

The gene calls are TRBV7-9 and TRBJ1-1; TRBD1 might be the D (5 bases). Trimming cost V 1 base and J 0 bases, with 9 bases left between them. The CDR3 loop spans 15 amino acids. CDR1 is SEHNR and CDR2 is FQNEAQ in the germline V gene (reference sequence). For the CDR3, the DNA is TGTGCCAGCAGCTTAGATGGGGGAATGAACACTGAAGCTTTCTTT. This gives the protein CASSLDGGMNTEAFF.

The gene calls are TRBV5-1 and TRBJ2-7, with no clear D. Trimming took 0 bases from V and 0 from J, leaving 7 bases between them. This CDR3 is 14 amino acids long. Germline V CDR1 and CDR2: SGHRS, YFSETQ. The CDR3 DNA reads as TGCGCCAGCAGCTTGGGGGGTTTCTCCTACGAGCAGTACTTC. Amino acids: CASSLGGFSYEQYF.

V is TRBV21-1 and J is TRBJ2-1; the table's D call, TRBD2, has no DNA check behind it. TRBV21-1 is given as a pseudogene. The CDR3 spans 16 residues. The CDR3 sequence is CASSSKEASSYNEQFF. CDR3 nucleotide sequence: TGTGCCAGCAGCTCCAAAGAGGCGAGCTCCTACAATGAGCAGTTCTTC.

In this sample, this clone turned up a few times. The CDR3, as DNA: TGTGCCAGCAGCGTAACACCTAATATGAACACTGAAGCTTTCTTT. It is translated as CASSVTPNMNTEAFF. The V call is TRBV9, the J call TRBJ1-1; D remains unclear. This CDR3 contains 15 residues. The V gene's germline CDR1 is SGDLS and CDR2 YYNGEE. Trimming shortened V by 1 base and J by 0 bases, and 10 bases separated the two germline ends.

V is TRBV5-8 and J is TRBJ2-7, with 9 nucleotides matching TRBD1. V trimming: 4 bases; J trimming: 5 bases; junction bases outside the gene matches: 7. This CDR3 has 14 residues. Germline loops: CDR1 SGHTS, CDR2 YDEGEE. The CDR3 bases are TGTGCCAGCAGCCTCCGGGACAGGGTTGACGAGCAGTACTTC. It specifies CASSLRDRVDEQYF.

The DNA for the CDR3 is TGTGCCAGCTCACCCCACGCGGGAGCGAACACCGGGGAGCTGTTTTTT. Amino acid sequence: CASSPHAGANTGELFF. The chain couples TRBV18 to TRBJ2-2; 7 bases align to TRBD2. V lost 3 bases to trimming and J lost 0 bases; unmatched junction nucleotides: 4. CDR3 length: 16 amino acids. Looked up from germline, CDR1 is KGHSH and CDR2 is LQKENI.

The rearrangement joins TRBV4-2 to TRBJ2-5; D remains unclear. The V gene's germline CDR1 is LGHNA and CDR2 YNFKEQ. The CDR3 is 13 amino acids. V shed 1 base and J shed 7 bases, with 10 bases lying between them. For the CDR3, the DNA is TGTGCCAGCAGCCAAGGAGCCGGCTCGACCCAGTACTTC. Protein sequence: CASSQGAGSTQYF.

V and J are TRBV9 and TRBJ1-1; D is undetermined. V gave up 0 bases and J gave up 1 base, with 10 bases separating them. Germline loops: CDR1 SGDLS, CDR2 YYNGEE. This CDR3 region has 15 residues. CDR3 DNA sequence: TGTGCCAGCAGCGTAGGGCCCCAGACGAACACTGAAGCTTTCTTT. This gives the protein CASSVGPQTNTEAFF.

The chain carries TRBV18 and TRBJ2-2, with 10 positions matching TRBD2. The CDR3 is made up of 16 amino acids. V shed 4 bases, J shed 1 base, and the junction held 3 bases outside the gene matches. Germline CDR1 is KGHSH and CDR2 is LQKENI. In DNA, the CDR3 is TGTGCCAGCTCACAATCTAGCGGGAGGAACACCGGGGAGCTGTTTTTT. Its protein is CASSQSSGRNTGELFF.

The chain employs TRBV7-2 and TRBJ2-5, with 7 nucleotides matching TRBD2. J lost 1 base, V lost 1 base, and 9 bases had no gene match. The germline CDR1 and CDR2 sequences are SGHTA and FQGNSA. The CDR3 runs 17 residues. This CDR3 reads CASSLVLAAAVQETQYF. The CDR3 DNA reads TGTGCCAGCAGCTTAGTCCTAGCGGCCGCGGTCCAAGAGACCCAGTACTTC.

This clone occurred once. V and J are TRBV19 and TRBJ2-1, with TRBD2 matching 7 bases. The trim removed 5 bases at V and 7 bases at J, leaving 8 bases unmatched. CDR3 length: 14 amino acids. The germline V gene encodes CDR1 LNHDA and CDR2 SQIVND (reference sequence). The CDR3 DNA reads TGTGCCAGTAGTGGCCCCGGGACTAAAAATGAGCAGTTCTTC. Translation: CASSGPGTKNEQFF.

The J gene is TRBJ2-7, the V gene TRBV28; possible D gene TRBD2, 6 bases. Germline CDR1 and CDR2: MDHEN and SYDVKM. This CDR3 comprises 15 residues. Trimming took off 2 bases at V and 3 bases at J, with 14 bases between the two ends. Written as DNA, the CDR3 is TGTGCCAGCAGTTTAAGTGGGCGGGGACTCTACGAGCAGTACTTC. It codes for CASSLSGRGLYEQYF.

The chain joins TRBV5-4 to TRBJ2-2; 7 bases map to TRBD1. Germline loops: CDR1 SGHNT, CDR2 YYREEE (reference sequence). The CDR3 is 15 residues long. The ends lost 4 bases at V and 4 bases at J; junction bases unmatched: 7. CDR3 sequence: CASSARAGGTGELFF. CDR3 DNA: TGTGCCAGCAGCGCTAGGGCAGGGGGCACCGGGGAGCTGTTTTTT.

The chain employs TRBV29-1 and TRBJ1-2, with TRBD1 as a possible D gene (6 bases). This CDR3 region has 13 residues. Germline V gene sequence: CDR1 SQVTM, CDR2 ANQGSEA. V was cut by 2 bases and J by 4 bases, with 11 bases left in between. The CDR3 DNA reads as TGCAGCGTTGAACAGGGGCAAAGCTATGGCTACACCTTC. Amino acid sequence: CSVEQGQSYGYTF.

This chain uses TRBV27 with TRBJ1-5; unclear D gene. Germline V gives CDR1 MNHEY, CDR2 SMNVEV (reference sequence). V lost 6 bases and J 7 bases, leaving 13 bases between the germline ends. The CDR3 runs to 13 residues. The DNA for the CDR3 is TGTGCCAGCAGCCCCCCCTTGGGGCAGCCCCAGCATTTT. Protein sequence: CASSPPLGQPQHF.

The genes are TRBV10-3 and TRBJ2-7, with 7 bases aligning to TRBD2. Trimming at V came to 2 bases and at J to 2 bases, leaving 6 bases not matched to a gene. This CDR3 has 15 amino acids. Germline CDR1 is ENHRY and CDR2 is SYGVKD. Here the CDR3 reads CAISEPGLTTYEQYF. CDR3 bases: TGTGCCATCAGTGAGCCGGGACTAACGACCTACGAGCAGTACTTC.

The rearrangement joins TRBV6-1 to TRBJ1-1, with D unclear. CDR3 size: 17 residues. The germline V and J ends were trimmed by 1 base and 0 bases, with 15 bases remaining between them. Germline lookup yields CDR1 MNHNS and CDR2 SASEGT. The DNA for the CDR3 is TGTGCCAGCAGTGAAGGTCGCATAGTCGTTATGAACACTGAAGCTTTCTTT. It codes for CASSEGRIVVMNTEAFF.

This clone was recorded only once. The CDR3 is CASSLLTSLTDTQYF. CDR3 DNA: TGTGCCAGCAGCTTATTAACGTCCCTCACAGATACGCAGTATTTT. This sequence joins TRBV5-6 and TRBJ2-3, with no clear D. The CDR3 spans 15 residues. CDR1 is SGHDT and CDR2 is YYEEEE in the germline V gene. Trimming cost V 2 bases and J 2 bases, with 12 bases left between them.

The rearrangement joins TRBV13 to TRBJ2-1; D tentatively fits TRBD1 or TRBD2 (5 bases each). Germline CDR1 and CDR2: PRHDT and FYEKMQ (reference sequence). The ends were cut back, 6 bases at V and 0 bases at J, with 21 bases in the middle. The CDR3 extends over 18 amino acids. This CDR3 reads CASRGTGGLLSSYNEQFF. CDR3 DNA: TGTGCCAGCAGAGGAACAGGTGGACTTCTAAGCTCCTACAATGAGCAGTTCTTC.

This clone was seen once. The chain's CDR3 is CASSQEETRGYYGYTF. The DNA of the CDR3 is TGCGCCAGCAGCCAAGAGGAGACGCGGGGCTACTATGGCTACACCTTC. This rearrangement joins TRBV4-3 to TRBJ1-2; D may be TRBD1 (5 bases). The CDR3 runs to 16 residues. V was pared by 0 bases and J by 3 bases, with 14 bases between. Germline CDR1 and CDR2: LGHNA and YSLEER.